A single sample gave rise to the 2 T cell receptor beta chains below, sequenced in a study. The method was immunoSEQ multiplex PCR; TCRdb's version includes in-frame clones alone and lacks a portion of them. The sample shows 45,000 to 55,000 clones, over 85% of them seen only once. Sequencing was carried out using PBMCs. The origin of the receptors is a middle-aged man with rheumatoid arthritis.

The V call is TRBV18, the J call TRBJ2-1; TRBD2 matches at 8 bases. The CDR3 extends over 15 amino acids. V shed 2 bases, J shed 1 base, and the junction held 1 base outside the gene matches. Germline loops: CDR1 KGHSH, CDR2 LQKENI. CDR3 DNA sequence: TGTGCCAGCTCACCAAGCGGGAGTTCCTACAATGAGCAGTTCTTC. Encoded protein: CASSPSGSSYNEQFF.

The chain combines TRBV5-4 with TRBJ2-1, with 7 bases identical to TRBD2. The CDR3 spans 15 residues. The junction had 4 bases not matched to a gene; V was cut back by 0 bases and J by 4 bases. Germline-derived CDR1 and CDR2 are SGHNT and YYREEE (reference sequence). CDR3 sequence reads: CASSLASGVYNEQFF. The CDR3 nucleotides are TGTGCCAGCAGCTTGGCCAGCGGGGTTTACAATGAGCAGTTCTTC.